This T cell receptor beta chain was profiled in a study of shared clonotypes between healthy human individuals. Study results and caveats: The sole specimen, blood, was sampled, and tissue repertoires likely differ.

About this clone itself: Its specificity is unknown.

The CDR3 loop spans 17 amino acids. Looked up from germline, CDR1 is SGHTA and CDR2 is FQGNSA. The germline V and J ends were trimmed by 1 base and 0 bases, with 13 bases remaining between them. The assay used deep level. Genomic DNA from each subset was divided evenly over several immunoSEQ plates. The sequenced material, unsorted PBMC DNA, was run on ten immunoSEQ deep assay plates. Libraries were prepared by immunoSEQ multiplex PCR; TCRdb keeps only in-frame clonotypes and omits some of them. The sample includes roughly 490,000 clones, around 80% of them seen just once. This clonotype was obtained from a middle-aged woman in good health. Some clones in this sample may be carry-over from other donors' samples. The rearrangement links TRBV7-2 to TRBJ1-5; D is perhaps TRBD1 (5 bases). The material sequenced was PBMCs. The DNA of the CDR3 is TGTGCCAGCAGCTTAGGGTCGGGGCGGAATAGCAATCAGCCCCAGCATTTT. Translation gives CASSLGSGRNSNQPQHF.